One and the same sample provided the 22 T cell receptor beta chains below, sequenced in a study of T-cell reconstitution after alpha-beta-depleted transplantation in children. Unique molecular identifiers tagged the TCRbeta library. One entry per CDR3 protein results from TCRdb running MiXCR on the PCR reads. The table records more than 450,000 distinct CDR3 sequences, around 16% of them present only once. The sequencing used PBMCs from the stem cell graft donor, collected from the stem cell graft. Receptor source: a human donor who donated a stem cell graft to a child with acute lymphoblastic leukemia.

This clonotype occurred a few times. The rearrangement joins TRBV6-1 to TRBJ1-3, with unresolved D. V lost 6 bases and J 4 bases, leaving 16 bases between the germline ends. The CDR3 spans 15 residues. CDR1 is MNHNS, CDR2 SASEGT, per germline. The CDR3 sequence: CASRLDGGSGNTIYF. The CDR3 DNA reads as TGTGCCAGCAGGCTCGACGGCGGGTCCGGAAACACCATATATTTT.

This clonotype has only one observation. This chain links TRBV3-1 with TRBJ2-1; 8 bases match TRBD1. Trimming cost V 0 bases and J 6 bases; bases outside gene matches: 13. This CDR3 spans 18 amino acids. Per germline, CDR1 LGHDT and CDR2 YNNKEL (reference sequence). The DNA of the CDR3 is TGTGCCAGCAGCCAAGACCCTCCCGGACAGGGATGGGCCAATGAGCAGTTCTTC. This codes for CASSQDPPGQGWANEQFF.

The rearrangement uses TRBV28 and TRBJ2-7; 8 bases line up with TRBD1. From germline, CDR1 is MDHEN and CDR2 SYDVKM. The length of the CDR3 is 15 residues. J lost 3 bases, V lost 3 bases, and 7 bases had no gene match. The CDR3 bases are TGTGCCAGCAGTTTTACGGGACAGGCCCTCTACGAGCAGTACTTC. The encoded protein is CASSFTGQALYEQYF. Together with reference TRBV28 and TRBJ2-7, the CDR3 gives the full variable domain: DVKVTQSSRYLVKRTGEKVFLECVQDMDHENMFWYRQDPGLGLRLIYFSYDVKMKEKGDIPEGYSVSREKKERFSLILESASTNQTSMYLCASSFTGQALYEQYFGPGTRLTVT.

The chain uses TRBV10-3 and TRBJ1-1; D may be TRBD1 (5 bases). This CDR3 spans 13 amino acids. V was shortened by 8 bases and J by 5 bases, with 15 bases between the two germline ends. From germline, CDR1 is ENHRY and CDR2 SYGVKD. The CDR3 protein is CAIGGGVATEAFF. The CDR3, as DNA: TGTGCCATCGGGGGGGGGGTTGCGACTGAAGCTTTCTTT.

This clonotype was counted ten times or more. J is TRBJ1-1 and V is TRBV11-1, with D maybe TRBD1 (6 bases). Germline V gene lookup returns CDR1 SGHAT and CDR2 FQDESV (reference sequence). Between the trimmed V and J ends, which lost 0 bases and 5 bases, there was a span of 10 bases. The CDR3 consists of 14 residues. The CDR3 nucleotides are TGTGCCAGCAGCTTAGCAGGGGGTTGGACTGAAGCTTTCTTT. Translated: CASSLAGGWTEAFF.

This clonotype was observed a handful of times. The chain recombines TRBV7-2 with TRBJ1-2; perhaps TRBD1 as D (6 bases). CDR1 is SGHTA and CDR2 is FQGNSA in the germline V gene. This CDR3 contains 15 residues. V shed 1 base and J shed 2 bases, with 11 bases lying between them. The CDR3 region has the DNA TGTGCCAGCAGCTTAGGGGACATCGTCAACTATGGCTACACCTTC. Encoded protein: CASSLGDIVNYGYTF.

This clonotype turned up a few times. This sequence joins TRBV7-6 and TRBJ2-2, with TRBD2 identical over 7 bases. Losses at the gene ends were 5 bases for V and 2 bases for J; bases not matched to a gene: 11. Germline-derived CDR1 and CDR2 are SGHVS and FNYEAQ. This CDR3 has 17 amino acids. DNA of the CDR3: TGTGCCAGCAGCCCGGTACTAGCGAGAATAAACACCGGGGAGCTGTTTTTT. Its protein product is CASSPVLARINTGELFF. Variable domain in full (rest from reference TRBV7-6 and TRBJ2-2): GAGVSQSPRYKVTKRGQDVALRCDPISGHVSLYWYRQALGQGPEFLTYFNYEAQQDKSGLPNDRFSAERPEGSISTLTIQRTEQRDSAMYRCASSPVLARINTGELFFGEGSRLTVL.

This clonotype has more than one count but fewer than ten. V usage is TRBV5-1 and J usage is TRBJ2-7, with a weak D call TRBD2 (5 bases). Germline lookup yields CDR1 SGHRS and CDR2 YFSETQ. The CDR3 sequence is 13 residues long. The V and J ends lost 4 bases and 3 bases respectively, with 11 bases between them. The CDR3, as DNA: TGCGCCAGCAGCCGAGTTGGGAGCTACGAGCAGTACTTC. Amino acids: CASSRVGSYEQYF.

This clonotype has just a few counts. The V and J genes are TRBV29-1 and TRBJ1-3; D remains ambiguous. CDR1 and CDR2 from the germline V gene are SQVTM and ANQGSEA. V was pared by 6 bases and J by 0 bases, with 12 bases between. The CDR3 totals 14 residues. CDR3 DNA: TGCAGCGTAGCCGGACTGGCCTCTGGAAACACCATATATTTT. This codes for CSVAGLASGNTIYF.

The chain couples TRBV5-1 to TRBJ2-7, with D perhaps TRBD1 (6 bases). The CDR3 is 14 residues long. From germline, CDR1 is SGHRS and CDR2 YFSETQ. V was cut by 1 base and J by 2 bases, with 10 bases left in between. The CDR3, as DNA: TGCGCCAGCAGCTTGTCAGGGGAACCCTACGAGCAGTACTTC. Translating it yields CASSLSGEPYEQYF.

This chain joins TRBV12-3 or TRBV12-4 and TRBJ2-5, with D tentatively TRBD1 (6 bases). The CDR3 extends over 13 amino acids. The V end lost 6 bases, the J end lost 2 bases, and 10 bases lay between the germline ends. CDR3 bases: TGTGCCAGCAGGAGAGGGGGACAAGAGACCCAGTACTTC. Its protein product is CASRRGGQETQYF.

A few counts support this clonotype. The chain uses TRBV12-3 or TRBV12-4 and TRBJ2-2; 9 nucleotides agree with TRBD1. This CDR3 is built from 18 residues. V lost 0 bases to trimming and J lost 0 bases; unmatched junction nucleotides: 5. Here the CDR3 DNA reads TGTGCCAGCAGTTTAGCGCTAGGGACAGGGACGAACACCGGGGAGCTGTTTTTT. Residues: CASSLALGTGTNTGELFF.

The chain is built from TRBV5-4 and TRBJ1-2; D may be TRBD1 (6 bases). Germline V gene lookup returns CDR1 SGHNT and CDR2 YYREEE (reference sequence). V was trimmed by 7 bases and J by 3 bases, leaving 13 bases between them. This CDR3 contains 13 residues. The CDR3, as DNA: TGTGCCAGCGGTAACAGGGAGGACTATGGCTACACCTTC. It yields the protein CASGNREDYGYTF.

The rearrangement links TRBV6-5 to TRBJ2-4, with 14 bases fitting TRBD2. V gave up 6 bases and J gave up 3 bases; unmatched junction bases: 4. CDR3 length: 16 residues. Germline V lookup: CDR1 MNHEY, CDR2 SVGAGI. CDR3 amino acids: CASRGTSGGSKNIQYF. CDR3 DNA sequence: TGTGCCAGCAGGGGGACTAGCGGGGGTAGCAAAAACATTCAGTACTTC.

The V call is TRBV11-3, the J call TRBJ2-1; 11 bases map to TRBD2. The V and J ends lost 3 bases and 4 bases, in that order; junction bases with no gene match: 8. This CDR3 has 17 amino acids. The germline gives CDR1 SGHNT, CDR2 YENEEA. This CDR3 reads CASSFSPGLAAYNEQFF. CDR3 coding DNA: TGTGCCAGCAGCTTCTCCCCGGGACTAGCGGCATACAATGAGCAGTTCTTC.

V and J are TRBV10-1 and TRBJ2-7; 10 bases are a match to TRBD2. Germline V CDR1 and CDR2: WNHNN, SYGVQD (reference sequence). The V gene end was trimmed by 0 bases and the J gene end by 7 bases; junction bases not matched to a gene: 6. This CDR3 region has 15 residues. CDR3 sequence reads: CASSESASGRGEQYF. Here the CDR3 DNA reads TGCGCCAGCAGTGAGTCGGCTAGCGGGAGAGGGGAGCAGTACTTC.

A few counts support this clonotype. The chain carries TRBV10-1 and TRBJ2-7; 9 bases match TRBD1. This CDR3 contains 12 residues. The germline gives CDR1 WNHNN, CDR2 SYGVQD (reference sequence). The V gene end was trimmed by 8 bases and the J gene end by 6 bases; junction bases not matched to a gene: 5. CDR3 sequence reads: CASGTGKGEQYF. CDR3 DNA sequence: TGCGCCAGCGGGACAGGGAAAGGCGAGCAGTACTTC.

This clonotype was detected a few times. The chain carries TRBV12-5 and TRBJ2-2; D ambiguous. The CDR3 has 13 amino acids. Germline CDR1 LGHNT, CDR2 FRNRAP. V lost 4 bases and J 4 bases, leaving 7 bases between the germline ends. Written as DNA, the CDR3 is TGTGCTAGTGGTTCCACTACCACCGGGGAGCTGTTTTTT. Translating it yields CASGSTTTGELFF.

In its sample, this clonotype was seen a few times. This chain links TRBV29-1 with TRBJ2-1, with D perhaps matching TRBD2 (7 bases). With 4 bases removed from V and 4 bases from J, the gap between germline ends came to 17 bases. CDR1 and CDR2 from the germline V gene are SQVTM and ANQGSEA. This CDR3 is built from 15 residues. CDR3 DNA: TGCAGCGTTGGAGGGGGTCTAGCGGAATACAATGAGCAGTTCTTC. It is translated as CSVGGGLAEYNEQFF.

The CDR3 protein is CASSQGFYSGRTYNEQFF. For the CDR3, the DNA is TGCGCCAGCAGCCAAGGGTTTTATAGCGGGAGGACCTACAATGAGCAGTTCTTC. The chain uses TRBV4-1 and TRBJ2-1, with 10 bases that match TRBD2. V shed 1 base, J shed 2 bases, and the junction held 8 bases outside the gene matches. This CDR3 region has 18 residues. Germline lookup yields CDR1 MGHRA and CDR2 YSYEKL.

This clonotype was counted a few times. The chain employs TRBV6-1 and TRBJ1-1; D unresolved. Trimming took off 6 bases at V and 6 bases at J, with 14 bases between the two ends. The CDR3 has 13 amino acids. The germline V gene encodes CDR1 MNHNS and CDR2 SASEGT. CDR3 nucleotides: TGTGCCAGCAGCCCATCCGGGCTCCCTGAAGCTTTCTTT. Amino acid sequence: CASSPSGLPEAFF.

There are a few counts of this clonotype. The chain links TRBV6-5 to TRBJ2-3; the D gene is possibly TRBD2 (6 bases). V was shortened by 2 bases and J by 3 bases, with 12 bases between the two germline ends. The CDR3 runs 15 residues. Germline values: CDR1 MNHEY, CDR2 SVGAGI. The chain's CDR3 is CASSYVGGGTDTQYF. CDR3 coding DNA: TGTGCCAGCAGTTACGTGGGGGGAGGAACAGATACGCAGTATTTT.